Listed below are T cell receptor beta chains from one sample, sequenced in a study of cytomegalovirus exposure and HLA in healthy donors. Clones were sequenced by immunoSEQ multiplex PCR, and TCRdb holds only the in-frame ones, with some missing. The sample lists roughly 200,000 clones, 70% to 90% occurring once. The sample consisted of PBMCs. The receptors stem from a young man in good health and CMV-seronegative. CDR3s include the opening cysteine and the closing phenylalanine or tryptophan. A D gene is named only where the DNA matches it firmly. The size of a clone is reported for some rows only, either as once, few or many, or as a class for expanded clones.

CDR3aa | CDR3nt | abundance | v_gene | d_gene | j_gene
CASSLTGLNTEAFF | TGTGCCAGCAGTTTAACAGGGCTGAACACTGAAGCTTTCTTT | . | TRBV28 | . | TRBJ1-1
CASRGEAREQYF | TGTGCCAGCAGGGGTGAGGCAAGGGAGCAGTACTTC | . | TRBV7-9 | . | TRBJ2-7
CASTRAGINGYTF | TGTGCCAGCACCCGGGCGGGGATCAATGGCTACACCTTC | . | TRBV11-2 | . | TRBJ1-2
CATSSFTGGSGDTQYF | TGTGCCACCAGCAGCTTCACAGGGGGATCAGGAGATACGCAGTATTTT | . | TRBV15 | TRBD1 | TRBJ2-3
CASSSFGTGEVDEQFF | TGTGCCAGCAGTTCCTTCGGGACAGGGGAGGTGGATGAGCAGTTCTTC | . | TRBV27 | TRBD1 | TRBJ2-1
CASSLARGTDTQYF | TGCGCCAGCAGCTTGGCCAGGGGCACAGATACGCAGTATTTT | . | TRBV5-1 | . | TRBJ2-3
CASSLTSGGPLLTDTQYF | TGTGCCAGCAGCTTAACCAGCGGGGGGCCCCTCCTCACAGATACGCAGTATTTT | . | TRBV7-3 | TRBD2 | TRBJ2-3
CAIALAGAGYEQYF | TGTGCCATCGCCCTAGCGGGGGCCGGGTACGAGCAGTACTTC | . | TRBV10-3 | TRBD2 | TRBJ2-7
CASSRETGGIQYF | TGCGCCAGCAGCCGGGAGACAGGGGGCATACAGTATTTT | . | TRBV4-3 | TRBD1 | TRBJ2-3
CASSVGSTNSPYEQYF | TGTGCCAGCAGCGTAGGTTCCACAAATTCTCCCTACGAGCAGTACTTC | . | TRBV9 | . | TRBJ2-7
CASSLGDRRADTQYF | TGTGCCAGCAGCTTAGGGGACAGAAGAGCAGATACGCAGTATTTT | . | TRBV11-1 | TRBD1 | TRBJ2-3
CASSRLTRTDTQYF | TGCGCCAGCAGCCGCCTTACTAGAACAGATACGCAGTATTTT | . | TRBV5-1 | . | TRBJ2-3
CASSLNGEFNQPQHF | TGTGCCAGCAGTTTAAACGGGGAATTCAATCAGCCCCAGCATTTT | . | TRBV28 | . | TRBJ1-5
CASSLQDTSNSPLHF | TGCGCCAGCAGCTTACAGGATACATCAAATTCACCCCTCCACTTT | . | TRBV5-1 | . | TRBJ1-6
CASEGLKETQYF | TGCGCCAGCGAGGGACTAAAAGAGACCCAGTACTTC | . | TRBV10-1 | TRBD2 | TRBJ2-5
CASSQDPGLADEQYF | TGCGCCAGCAGCCAAGATCCGGGGTTGGCGGACGAGCAGTACTTC | few | TRBV4-1 | . | TRBJ2-7
CASSFAGSTDTQYF | TGTGCCAGCAGCTTTGCGGGGAGCACAGATACGCAGTATTTT | . | TRBV7-2 | . | TRBJ2-3
CASSQVGQGMQPQHF | TGCGCCAGCAGCCAAGTGGGGCAGGGTATGCAGCCCCAGCATTTT | . | TRBV4-1 | . | TRBJ1-5
CASSLRGGLAGGAAKNIQYF | TGTGCCAGCAGTTTGAGGGGCGGACTAGCGGGGGGCGCCGCCAAAAACATTCAGTACTTC | . | TRBV27 | TRBD2 | TRBJ2-4
CASTMGTGDVNEQFF | TGTGCCAGCACCATGGGCACAGGGGATGTGAATGAGCAGTTCTTC | . | TRBV28 | TRBD1 | TRBJ2-1
CASKRGGGATQYF | TGTGCCAGCAAGCGGGGGGGTGGTGCGACCCAGTACTTC | . | TRBV27 | TRBD2 | TRBJ2-5
CASSPLVGRGADTQYF | TGTGCCAGCTCACCTTTAGTGGGCAGGGGGGCAGATACGCAGTATTTT | few | TRBV18 | . | TRBJ2-3
CASTQGNSPLHF | TGCGCCAGCACGCAGGGTAATTCACCCCTCCACTTT | . | TRBV10-2 | . | TRBJ1-6
CASSLVAGLDGYTF | TGCGCCAGCAGCTTGGTGGCGGGGTTGGATGGCTACACCTTC | . | TRBV5-1 | . | TRBJ1-2
CASSSGQRSEAFF | TGTGCCAGCAGCTCGGGACAGAGATCTGAAGCTTTCTTT | . | TRBV5-4 | TRBD1 | TRBJ1-1
CSRGGDYGYTF | TGCAGTAGAGGGGGGGACTATGGCTACACCTTC | . | TRBV20-1 | . | TRBJ1-2
CASSFGRDQPQHF | TGTGCCAGCAGTTTCGGGCGGGATCAGCCCCAGCATTTT | few | TRBV28 | . | TRBJ1-5
CASRWTGQETQYF | TGTGCCAGCAGGTGGACAGGCCAAGAGACCCAGTACTTC | . | TRBV2 | TRBD1 | TRBJ2-5
CASSLGGSGDIQYF | TGTGCCAGCAGCTTAGGGGGATCCGGCGACATTCAGTACTTC | . | TRBV5-4 | . | TRBJ2-4
CASSPPRLESTDTQYF | TGCGCCAGCAGTCCTCCGAGACTAGAATCCACAGATACGCAGTATTTT | few | TRBV23-1 | . | TRBJ2-3
CASSRGTVGNTIYF | TGTGCCAGCAGCCGCGGGACAGTCGGAAACACCATATATTTT | . | TRBV13 | TRBD1 | TRBJ1-3
CASRGTSGGYNEQFF | TGTGCCAGCAGAGGGACTAGCGGGGGTTACAATGAGCAGTTCTTC | few | TRBV2 | TRBD2 | TRBJ2-1
CASSSPRTGHYGYTF | TGTGCCAGCAGTTCGCCCCGGACAGGGCACTATGGCTACACCTTC | . | TRBV27 | TRBD1 | TRBJ1-2
CASSRGILQETQYF | TGTGCCAGCAGCCGCGGAATCCTACAAGAGACCCAGTACTTC | once | TRBV7-2 | . | TRBJ2-5
CASSQYQGSNTGELFF | TGTGCCAGCAGCCAATATCAGGGTTCGAACACTGGGGAGCTGTTTTTT | . | TRBV14 | . | TRBJ2-2
CASSRDRGWSYEQYF | TGTGCCAGCAGCCGGGACAGGGGGTGGTCCTACGAGCAGTACTTC | once | TRBV6-6 | TRBD1 | TRBJ2-7
CASSLIGQNTDTQYF | TGTGCCAGCAGCTTAATAGGACAGAACACAGATACGCAGTATTTT | few | TRBV5-6 | . | TRBJ2-3
CASSLGPQVGVYEQYF | TGCGCCAGCAGCTTGGGGCCCCAAGTGGGAGTTTACGAGCAGTACTTC | few | TRBV5-1 | . | TRBJ2-7
CASSLFGERVSYNEQFF | TGCGCCAGCAGCTTGTTCGGGGAACGGGTCTCCTACAATGAGCAGTTCTTC | . | TRBV5-1 | . | TRBJ2-1
CASSLGVGPDTQYF | TGCGCCAGCAGCTTGGGGGTGGGCCCAGATACGCAGTATTTT | . | TRBV5-1 | . | TRBJ2-3
CASSPTGGTDTQYF | TGTGCCAGCAGCCCAACGGGGGGCACAGATACGCAGTATTTT | . | TRBV7-3 | . | TRBJ2-3
CATPRTEIYGYTF | TGTGCCACCCCCCGGACAGAGATCTATGGCTACACCTTC | . | TRBV6-4 | . | TRBJ1-2
CASSLTYYEQYF | TGTGCCAGCAGCTTGACCTACTACGAGCAGTACTTC | once | TRBV5-5 | . | TRBJ2-7
CASSPTSGGHNTGELFF | TGTGCCAGCAGCCCGACTAGCGGGGGGCATAACACCGGGGAGCTGTTTTTT | few | TRBV7-9 | TRBD2 | TRBJ2-2
CASSLWQGNSPLHF | TGTGCCAGCAGTTTATGGCAGGGGAATTCACCCCTCCACTTT | . | TRBV27 | . | TRBJ1-6
CASSPSGDEQYF | TGTGCCAGCAGCCCCTCAGGGGACGAGCAGTACTTC | . | TRBV7-9 | . | TRBJ2-7
CASSLQFSGEQYF | TGTGCCAGCAGTTTACAATTTTCGGGCGAGCAGTACTTC | . | TRBV27 | . | TRBJ2-7
CASSSSLGGGLSDTQYF | TGTGCCAGCAGCTCATCTTTGGGGGGGGGCCTCTCAGATACGCAGTATTTT | . | TRBV9 | . | TRBJ2-3
CASSLSTSGGLTDTQYF | TGTGCCAGCAGTTTATCGACTAGCGGGGGGCTTACAGATACGCAGTATTTT | . | TRBV27 | TRBD2 | TRBJ2-3
CASRRDRPNTEAFF | TGTGCCAGTAGGAGGGACAGACCAAACACTGAAGCTTTCTTT | . | TRBV19 | TRBD1 | TRBJ1-1